This T cell receptor (beta chain) was identified in a study of blood T cell repertoires in COVID-19. Study-wide background: From T cells, B-cell-depleted T cells, or PBMCs came the material, which was cDNA or gDNA.

Trimming took 7 bases from V and 8 from J, leaving 14 bases between them. The CDR3 spans 12 residues. Authors' data handling: Researchers report that nucleated cell counts were estimated from reference gene primer amplification. Clones were read by immunoSEQ multiplex PCR, and TCRdb kept only the in-frame ones, dropping some. That table supplies the V and J calls and clone size; D and trimming were determined from the DNA. Of a few hundred thousand clones in the sample, around 89% were seen once. The TCR was taken from a man aged 25 to 40 with acute or convalescent COVID-19. This chain joins TRBV12-3 or TRBV12-4 and TRBJ1-1; TRBD1 might be the D (6 bases). Specimen: peripheral blood. CDR3 loop: CASTPGTSEAFF. In nucleotides, the CDR3 is TGTGCCAGCACCCCTGGGACATCCGAAGCTTTCTTT.